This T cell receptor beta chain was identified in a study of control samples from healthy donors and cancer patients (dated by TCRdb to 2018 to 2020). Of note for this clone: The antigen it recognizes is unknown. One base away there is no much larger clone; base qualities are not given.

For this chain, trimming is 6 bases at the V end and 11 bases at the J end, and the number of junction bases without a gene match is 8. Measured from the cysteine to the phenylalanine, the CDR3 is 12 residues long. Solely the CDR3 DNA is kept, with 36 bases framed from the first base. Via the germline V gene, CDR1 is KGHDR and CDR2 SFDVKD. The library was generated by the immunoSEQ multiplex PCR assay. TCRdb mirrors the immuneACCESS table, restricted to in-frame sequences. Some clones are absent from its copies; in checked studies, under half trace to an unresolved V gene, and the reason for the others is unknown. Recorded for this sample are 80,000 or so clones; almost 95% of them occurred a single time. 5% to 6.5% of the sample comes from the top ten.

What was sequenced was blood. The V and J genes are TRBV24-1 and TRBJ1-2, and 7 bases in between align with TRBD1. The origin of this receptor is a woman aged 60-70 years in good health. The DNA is TGTGCCACCAGTCAGGGACAGCACAAGTACACCTTC. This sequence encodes CATSQGQHKYTF.